These 26 T cell receptor beta chains share one sample of origin, sequenced in a study of glioma-infiltrating T cells after dendritic cell vaccination. Profiled with immunoSEQ multiplex PCR; TCRdb holds only in-frame clones, not every one. In the table there are about 67,000 clones, roughly 79% of which are singletons. The specimen was blood, collected before dendritic cell vaccination. Every receptor here comes from a human donor with glioblastoma.

Concerning this clone: Likely a read error: the CDR3 ends without its conserved phenylalanine or tryptophan. No DNA is shown, since the ends of the CDR3 on it are uncertain; the CDR3 is the one TCRdb lists. The chain combines TRBV6-1 with TRBJ2-7; whether TRBD1, the table's D call, matches the DNA was not checked. Germline CDR1 is MNHNS and CDR2 is SASEGT. Termini included, the CDR3 measures 12 amino acids. The CDR3 loop is CASSEAAGTHRI.

V usage is TRBV5-4 and J usage is TRBJ1-1; 8 bases map to TRBD1. V shed 3 bases and J 3 bases; nucleotides not matched to a gene: 7. CDR1 is SGHNT, CDR2 YYREEE, per germline (reference sequence). The CDR3 contains 15 residues. The CDR3 here is CASSSGQGGYTEAFF. The DNA for the CDR3 is TGTGCCAGCAGCTCTGGACAGGGCGGCTACACTGAAGCTTTCTTT.

The table lists this clone with a few counts. V and J are TRBV7-9 and TRBJ1-1; 9 bases are shared with TRBD1. The J segment lost 3 bases and the V segment lost 3 bases, leaving 8 bases of the junction unmatched. This CDR3 is built from 16 residues. Germline V gene data show CDR1 as SEHNR and CDR2 as FQNEAQ (reference sequence). CDR3 nucleotides: TGTGCCAGCAGCTTTGGTTACGACAGGGGGTACACTGAAGCTTTCTTT. It yields the protein CASSFGYDRGYTEAFF.

The chain has TRBV29-1 and TRBJ1-2; 8 bases are a match to TRBD1. The CDR3 is made up of 15 amino acids. Germline CDR1 and CDR2: SQVTM and ANQGSEA. V lost 1 base to trimming and J lost 4 bases; unmatched junction nucleotides: 8. CDR3 loop: CSVEGAQGEVYGYTF. The DNA for the CDR3 is TGCAGCGTTGAAGGGGCACAGGGGGAGGTCTATGGCTACACCTTC.

The chain links TRBV25-1 to TRBJ2-3, with 8 positions matching TRBD2. The trim removed 8 bases at V and 4 bases at J, leaving 5 bases unmatched. Germline V gene lookup returns CDR1 MGHDK and CDR2 SYGVNS. The length of the CDR3 is 13 residues. CDR3 sequence (DNA): TGTGCCAGCTGGGGACTAGTAGCAGATACGCAGTATTTT. The encoded protein is CASWGLVADTQYF.

This chain joins TRBV30 and TRBJ1-1, with D perhaps matching TRBD1 (6 bases). Trimming removed 2 bases at V and 7 bases at J, with 20 bases between. The germline CDR1 and CDR2 sequences are GTSNPN and SVGIG (reference sequence). The CDR3 has 15 residues. Here the CDR3 DNA reads TGTGCCTGGAGTATCCCCCCGGCAGGGGAAATTGAAGCTTTCTTT. This gives the protein CAWSIPPAGEIEAFF. Using reference TRBV30 and TRBJ1-1 for the parts outside the CDR3, the full variable domain is SQTIHQWPATLVQPVGSPLSLECTVEGTSNPNLYWYRQAAGRGLQLLFYSVGIGQISSEVPQNLSASRPQDRQFILSSKKLLLSDSGFYLCAWSIPPAGEIEAFFGQGTRLTVV.

This clone was found once. The chain is built from TRBV4-2 and TRBJ1-4; D uncertain. The germline V and J ends were trimmed by 0 bases and 2 bases, with 13 bases remaining between them. Germline V gene data show CDR1 as LGHNA and CDR2 as YNFKEQ. The CDR3 consists of 17 residues. CDR3 region: CASSQERAVTTNEKLFF. The CDR3 nucleotides are TGTGCCAGCAGCCAAGAGAGGGCAGTTACGACTAATGAAAAACTGTTTTTT.

The rearrangement joins TRBV2 to TRBJ1-5; 7 nucleotides align to TRBD1. The CDR3 is 14 residues long. Trimming cost V 7 bases and J 3 bases; bases outside gene matches: 6. Germline lookup yields CDR1 SNHLY and CDR2 FYNNEI. CDR3 coding DNA: TGTGCCAGCACCCAGGGGGACCTCAATCAGCCCCAGCATTTT. Its protein is CASTQGDLNQPQHF. The entire variable domain, with the rest obtained from reference TRBV2 and TRBJ1-5, is as follows: EPEVTQTPSHQVTQMGQEVILRCVPISNHLYFYWYRQILGQKVEFLVSFYNNEISEKSEIFDDQFSVERPDGSNFTLKIRSTKLEDSAMYFCASTQGDLNQPQHFGDGTRLSIL.

The gene calls are TRBV11-3 and TRBJ2-7; 7 bases are shared with TRBD1. The CDR3 consists of 14 residues. The ends lost 2 bases at V and 5 bases at J; junction bases unmatched: 6. The V gene's germline CDR1 is SGHNT and CDR2 YENEEA. The CDR3 loop is CASSLLGGVNEQYF. CDR3 coding DNA: TGTGCCAGCAGCTTATTAGGGGGCGTCAACGAGCAGTACTTC.

The gene calls are TRBV11-2 and TRBJ1-1; a weak D match, TRBD1 (5 bases). The CDR3 runs to 14 residues. V was pared by 3 bases and J by 3 bases, with 11 bases between. Germline V lookup: CDR1 SGHAT, CDR2 FQNNGV. The CDR3 DNA follows: TGTGCCAGCAGCTTTTATGGGGCGGACACTGAAGCTTTCTTT. Protein: CASSFYGADTEAFF.

This chain uses TRBV25-1 with TRBJ1-1; TRBD1 aligns across 8 bases. V gave up 1 base and J gave up 4 bases; unmatched junction bases: 5. Germline V gives CDR1 MGHDK, CDR2 SYGVNS. The CDR3 is 15 amino acids. CDR3 nucleotide sequence: TGTGCCAGCAGTGAATCGAACAGGGGGAGCACTGAAGCTTTCTTT. Translation: CASSESNRGSTEAFF.

The chain is built from TRBV6-1 and TRBJ1-2, with 8 bases that match TRBD1. This CDR3 has 15 residues. CDR1 and CDR2 from the germline V gene are MNHNS and SASEGT. J gave up 3 bases and V 6 bases, and 9 bases lay outside the gene matches. CDR3 sequence reads: CASRPGQVLYYGYTF. The CDR3 region has the DNA TGTGCCAGCAGACCGGGACAGGTTCTGTACTATGGCTACACCTTC.

In its sample, this clone was seen once. This chain links TRBV19 with TRBJ2-7; possible D gene TRBD1, 5 bases. Looked up from germline, CDR1 is LNHDA and CDR2 is SQIVND (reference sequence). This CDR3 contains 14 residues. Trimming took off 5 bases at V and 2 bases at J, with 13 bases between the two ends. Here the CDR3 reads CASSLGRGTYEQYF. The CDR3 DNA is TGTGCCAGTAGTTTAGGTAGGGGAACCTACGAGCAGTACTTC.

The V gene is TRBV7-3, the J gene TRBJ1-1; 7 bases agree with TRBD1. The CDR3 consists of 14 residues. Germline V gene data show CDR1 as SGHTA and CDR2 as FQGTGA. V was pared by 5 bases and J by 0 bases, with 3 bases of the junction left unmatched. The CDR3 DNA follows: TGTGCCAGCAGCCTGACAGGGATGAACACTGAAGCTTTCTTT. It yields the protein CASSLTGMNTEAFF.

This chain joins TRBV7-2 and TRBJ2-1, with D unresolved. V was cut by 4 bases and J by 0 bases, with 10 bases left in between. CDR1 and CDR2 from the germline V gene are SGHTA and FQGNSA. The CDR3 extends over 15 amino acids. The DNA of the CDR3 is TGTGCCAGCAGCTCCTCTCGGAGCTCCTACAATGAGCAGTTCTTC. This gives the protein CASSSSRSSYNEQFF.

The chain links TRBV4-1 to TRBJ2-5, with a tentative D call TRBD1 (5 bases). V lost 0 bases and J lost 2, with 16 bases in between. Germline CDR1 is MGHRA and CDR2 is YSYEKL. CDR3 length equals 17 residues. DNA for the CDR3: TGCGCCAGCAGCCAAGATGGGGCAGGGCAAGGTCAAGAGACCCAGTACTTC. Protein: CASSQDGAGQGQETQYF.

V is TRBV4-1 and J is TRBJ1-6; possibly TRBD1 for D (6 bases). The germline V gene has CDR1 MGHRA and CDR2 YSYEKL. V lost 3 bases and J 7 bases, leaving 16 bases between the germline ends. The CDR3 consists of 16 residues. The CDR3 DNA follows: TGCGCCAGCAGCCATCCCAAGGGGGGGCTCAATTCACCCCTCCACTTT. It is translated as CASSHPKGGLNSPLHF.

This sequence joins TRBV5-1 and TRBJ2-7; 11 nucleotides match TRBD1. In germline, CDR1 is SGHRS, CDR2 YFSETQ. CDR3 length: 16 amino acids. The V and J ends lost 3 bases and 1 base, in that order; junction bases with no gene match: 6. CDR3 amino acids: CASSWSGTGGSYEQYF. The DNA of the CDR3 is TGCGCCAGCAGCTGGTCGGGGACAGGGGGTTCCTACGAGCAGTACTTC.

Only one count was recorded for this clone. The V and J genes are TRBV25-1 and TRBJ1-2; 7 bases agree with TRBD1. The CDR3 length is 16 residues. Per the germline V gene, CDR1 is MGHDK and CDR2 is SYGVNS. V shed 1 base, J shed 2 bases, and the junction held 7 bases outside the gene matches. DNA of the CDR3: TGTGCCAGCAGTGAATCCAGGGGGGCAAAAAACTATGGCTACACCTTC. This translates into CASSESRGAKNYGYTF.

The V and J genes are TRBV29-1 and TRBJ1-4, with 7 bases fitting TRBD1. Germline V lookup: CDR1 SQVTM, CDR2 ANQGSEA. The trim removed 6 bases at V and 0 bases at J, leaving 4 bases unmatched. The CDR3 extends over 14 amino acids. DNA of the CDR3: TGCAGCGTCAAGACAGGGACAACTAATGAAAAACTGTTTTTT. Encoded protein: CSVKTGTTNEKLFF. The full variable domain, its missing parts supplied by reference TRBV29-1 and TRBJ1-4, is SAVISQKPSRDICQRGTSLTIQCQVDSQVTMMFWYRQQPGQSLTLIATANQGSEATYESGFVIDKFPISRPNLTFSTLTVSNMSPEDSSIYLCSVKTGTTNEKLFFGSGTQLSVL.

The CDR3 DNA follows: TGTGCCAGCAGTCCAAATAGCGGGGGGGCTGAAGAGCAGTTCTTC. Translation: CASSPNSGGAEEQFF. This chain joins TRBV7-2 and TRBJ2-1, with 11 bases fitting TRBD2. CDR3 size: 15 residues. V shed 6 bases and J 10 bases; nucleotides not matched to a gene: 11. Germline V gene sequence: CDR1 SGHTA, CDR2 FQGNSA.

The rearrangement joins TRBV19 to TRBJ2-7; possible D gene TRBD2, 5 bases. In germline, CDR1 is LNHDA, CDR2 SQIVND (reference sequence). The ends were cut back, 1 base at V and 3 bases at J, with 13 bases in the middle. This CDR3 is built from 15 residues. CDR3 bases: TGTGCCAGTAGTATAGGAAGCCGCGGAGGCTACGAGCAGTACTTC. Protein sequence: CASSIGSRGGYEQYF.

The V call is TRBV5-1, the J call TRBJ1-1; D gene ambiguous. The CDR3 consists of 15 residues. V was shortened by 4 bases and J by 1 base, with 14 bases between the two germline ends. In germline, CDR1 is SGHRS, CDR2 YFSETQ. The CDR3 loop reads CASSVELPSNTEAFF. DNA of the CDR3: TGCGCCAGCAGCGTCGAGCTACCCTCGAACACTGAAGCTTTCTTT.

The rearrangement links TRBV5-4 to TRBJ2-7; 13 bases are shared with TRBD2. The CDR3 consists of 16 residues. In germline, CDR1 is SGHNT, CDR2 YYREEE (reference sequence). V trimming: 5 bases; J trimming: 3 bases; junction bases outside the gene matches: 8. CDR3 sequence (DNA): TGTGCCAGCAGTTTAGGGACTAGCGGGGCCTTCTACGAGCAGTACTTC. It yields the protein CASSLGTSGAFYEQYF.

This chain uses TRBV27 with TRBJ1-3, with 8 bases fitting TRBD1. CDR3 length: 13 amino acids. CDR1 and CDR2 (germline): MNHEY, SMNVEV (reference sequence). The V and J ends lost 4 bases and 9 bases, in that order; junction bases with no gene match: 5. CDR3 coding DNA: TGTGCCAGCAGTTCAGGACAGGGCAGCACCATATATTTT. It codes for CASSSGQGSTIYF.

V usage is TRBV7-8 and J usage is TRBJ2-7; unclear D gene. V was cut by 2 bases and J by 3 bases, with 8 bases left in between. Germline loops: CDR1 SGHVS, CDR2 FQNEAQ. The CDR3 extends over 13 amino acids. The DNA for the CDR3 is TGTGCCAGCAGCTTAAACCCCAGCTACGAGCAGTACTTC. Its translation is CASSLNPSYEQYF.